A single TCR beta chain is shown here with its context. The antigen remains undetermined. The sample originates from a study of CD8 T cells in ankylosing spondylitis. Overall study results and limits: Previously reported in reactive arthritis synovial fluid and blood were some of the motif variants.

TCRdb passed the 5' RACE reads through MiXCR, listing each CDR3 protein once. Of fewer than 400,000 distinct CDR3 sequences in the sample, roughly 15% are singletons; the top ten hold roughly 0.99%. The germline gives CDR1 ENHRY, CDR2 SYGVKD. V trimming: 2 bases; J trimming: 7 bases; junction bases outside the gene matches: 4. This CDR3 is 14 amino acids long. Source material: blood, either unsorted or a sorted T cell fraction (not recorded which). This TCR derives from a male donor with ankylosing spondylitis or in good health (not recorded which). This chain connects TRBV10-3 to TRBJ2-1, with 8 nucleotides matching TRBD1. In nucleotides, the CDR3 is TGTGCCATCAGTGAGAGGACAGGGCGGAATGAGCAGTTCTTC. It encodes CAISERTGRNEQFF.